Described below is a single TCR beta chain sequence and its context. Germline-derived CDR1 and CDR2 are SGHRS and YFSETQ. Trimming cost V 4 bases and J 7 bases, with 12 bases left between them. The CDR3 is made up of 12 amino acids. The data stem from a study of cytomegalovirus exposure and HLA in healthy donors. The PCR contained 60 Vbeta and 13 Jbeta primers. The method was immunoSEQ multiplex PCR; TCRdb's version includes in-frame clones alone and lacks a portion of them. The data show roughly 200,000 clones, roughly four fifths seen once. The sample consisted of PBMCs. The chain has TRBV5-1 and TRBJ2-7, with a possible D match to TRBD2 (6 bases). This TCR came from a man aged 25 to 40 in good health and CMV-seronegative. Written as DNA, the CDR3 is TGCGCCAGCAGCAGGGACTCCAAAGAGCAGTACTTC. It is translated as CASSRDSKEQYF.